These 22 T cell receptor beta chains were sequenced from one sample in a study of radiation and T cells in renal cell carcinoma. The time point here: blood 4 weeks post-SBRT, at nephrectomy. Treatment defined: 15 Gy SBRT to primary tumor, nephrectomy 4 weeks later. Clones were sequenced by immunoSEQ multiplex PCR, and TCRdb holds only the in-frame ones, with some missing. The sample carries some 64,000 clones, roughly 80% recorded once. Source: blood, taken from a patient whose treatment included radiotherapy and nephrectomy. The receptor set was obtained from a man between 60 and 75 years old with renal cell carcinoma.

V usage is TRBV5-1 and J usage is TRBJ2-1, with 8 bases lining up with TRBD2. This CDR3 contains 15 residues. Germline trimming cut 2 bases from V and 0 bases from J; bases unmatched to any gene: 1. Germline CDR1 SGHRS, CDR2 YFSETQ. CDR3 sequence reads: CASSFSGDSYNEQFF. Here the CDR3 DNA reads TGCGCCAGCAGCTTTAGCGGGGACTCCTACAATGAGCAGTTCTTC.

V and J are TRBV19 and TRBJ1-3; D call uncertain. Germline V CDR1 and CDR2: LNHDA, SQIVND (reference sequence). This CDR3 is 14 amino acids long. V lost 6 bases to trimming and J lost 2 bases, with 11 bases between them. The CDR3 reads CASSLQLPGNTIYF. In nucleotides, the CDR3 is TGTGCCAGTAGCTTACAGTTACCTGGAAACACCATATATTTT.

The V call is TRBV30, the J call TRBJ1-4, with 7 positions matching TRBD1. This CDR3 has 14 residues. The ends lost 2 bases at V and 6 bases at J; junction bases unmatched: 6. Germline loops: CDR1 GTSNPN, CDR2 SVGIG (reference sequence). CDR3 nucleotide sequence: TGTGCCTGGAGTTCCGACAGGGAGGATGAAAAACTGTTTTTT. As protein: CAWSSDREDEKLFF.

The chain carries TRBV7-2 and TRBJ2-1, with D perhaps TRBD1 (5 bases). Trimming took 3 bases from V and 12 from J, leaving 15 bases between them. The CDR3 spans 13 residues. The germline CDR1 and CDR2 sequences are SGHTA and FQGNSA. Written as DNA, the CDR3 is TGTGCCAGCAGCTTCTCAGGGTCCCGAGGGCAGTTCTTC. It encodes CASSFSGSRGQFF.

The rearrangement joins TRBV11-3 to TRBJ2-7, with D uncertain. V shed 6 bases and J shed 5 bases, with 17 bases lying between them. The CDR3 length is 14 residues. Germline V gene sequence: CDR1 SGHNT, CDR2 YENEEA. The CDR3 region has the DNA TGTGCCAGCAGTCAATCACAGACAAGTAACGAGCAGTACGTC. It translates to CASSQSQTSNEQYV.

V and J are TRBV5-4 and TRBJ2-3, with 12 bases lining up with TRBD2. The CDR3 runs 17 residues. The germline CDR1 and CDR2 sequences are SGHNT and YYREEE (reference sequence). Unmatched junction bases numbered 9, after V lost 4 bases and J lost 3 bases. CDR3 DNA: TGTGCCAGCAGCCGACAGACTAGCGGGAGAGGAACAGATACGCAGTATTTT. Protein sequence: CASSRQTSGRGTDTQYF.

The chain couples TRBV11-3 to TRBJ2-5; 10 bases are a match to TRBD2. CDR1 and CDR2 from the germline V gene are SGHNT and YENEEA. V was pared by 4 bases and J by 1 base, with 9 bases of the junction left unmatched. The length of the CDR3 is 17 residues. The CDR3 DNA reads TGTGCCAGCAGCTATAGAGGGACTAGCGCGTTCCAAGAGACCCAGTACTTC. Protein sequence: CASSYRGTSAFQETQYF.

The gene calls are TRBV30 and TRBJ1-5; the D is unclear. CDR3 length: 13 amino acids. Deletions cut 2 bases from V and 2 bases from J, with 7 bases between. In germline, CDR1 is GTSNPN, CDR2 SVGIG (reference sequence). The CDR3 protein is CAWSHSGNQPQHF. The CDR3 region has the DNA TGTGCCTGGAGTCACTCGGGCAATCAGCCCCAGCATTTT.

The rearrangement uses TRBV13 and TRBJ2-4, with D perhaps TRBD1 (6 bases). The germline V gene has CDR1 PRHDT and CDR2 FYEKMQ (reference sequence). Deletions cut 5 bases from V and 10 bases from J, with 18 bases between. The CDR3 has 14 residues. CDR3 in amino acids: CASSLTQGKRIQYF. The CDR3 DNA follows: TGTGCCAGCAGCCTGACACAGGGAAAAAGAATTCAGTACTTC.

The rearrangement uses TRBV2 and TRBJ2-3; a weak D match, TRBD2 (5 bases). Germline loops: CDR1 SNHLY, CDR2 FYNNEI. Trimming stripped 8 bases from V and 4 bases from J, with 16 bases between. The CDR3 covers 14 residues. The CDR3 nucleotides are TGTGCCAGCCCGAGGGAGCAGGTTGCAGATACGCAGTATTTT. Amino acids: CASPREQVADTQYF.

CDR3 region: CAWTAWAGGPGELFF. The CDR3 DNA follows: TGTGCCTGGACGGCATGGGCGGGAGGGCCCGGGGAGCTGTTTTTT. This chain uses TRBV30 with TRBJ2-2; TRBD2 matches 9 bases. Germline V gene lookup returns CDR1 GTSNPN and CDR2 SVGIG (reference sequence). The CDR3 spans 15 residues. V shed 4 bases, J shed 6 bases, and the junction held 9 bases outside the gene matches.

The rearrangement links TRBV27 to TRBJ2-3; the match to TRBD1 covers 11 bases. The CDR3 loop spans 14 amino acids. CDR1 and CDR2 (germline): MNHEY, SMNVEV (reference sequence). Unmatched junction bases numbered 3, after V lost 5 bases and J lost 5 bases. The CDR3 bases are TGTGCCAGCAGTCCCGGGACAGGGGGAGATACGCAGTATTTT. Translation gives CASSPGTGGDTQYF.

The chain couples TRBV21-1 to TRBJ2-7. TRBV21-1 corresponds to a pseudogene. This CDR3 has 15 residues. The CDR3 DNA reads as TGTGCCAGCAGCGACCGAGAAGGGTGGTTACACGAGCAGTACGTC. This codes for CASSDREGWLHEQYV.

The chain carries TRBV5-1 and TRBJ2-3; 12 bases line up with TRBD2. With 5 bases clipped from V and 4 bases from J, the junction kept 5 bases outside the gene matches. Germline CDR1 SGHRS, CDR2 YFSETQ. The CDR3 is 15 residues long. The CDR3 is CASSSSGGESDTQYF. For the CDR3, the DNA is TGCGCCAGCAGTTCTAGCGGGGGGGAGTCAGATACGCAGTATTTT.

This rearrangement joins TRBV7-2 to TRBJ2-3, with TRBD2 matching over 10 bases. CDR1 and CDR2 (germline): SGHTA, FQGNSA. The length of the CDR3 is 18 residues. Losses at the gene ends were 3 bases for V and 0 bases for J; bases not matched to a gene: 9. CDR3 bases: TGTGCCAGCAGCTTCTGGCTAGCGGGGGACTGGAGCACAGATACGCAGTATTTT. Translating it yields CASSFWLAGDWSTDTQYF.

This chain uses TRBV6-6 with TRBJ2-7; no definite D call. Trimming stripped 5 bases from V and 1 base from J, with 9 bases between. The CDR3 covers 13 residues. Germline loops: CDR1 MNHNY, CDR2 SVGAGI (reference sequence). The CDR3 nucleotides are TGTGCCAGCAGTGGTACGGGTTCCTACGAGCAGTACTTC. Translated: CASSGTGSYEQYF.

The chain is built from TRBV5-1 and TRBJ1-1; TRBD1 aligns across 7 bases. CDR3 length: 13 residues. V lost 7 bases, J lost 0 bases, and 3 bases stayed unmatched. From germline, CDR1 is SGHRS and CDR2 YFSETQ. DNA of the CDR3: TGCGCCAGCCGACAGGGAGTGAACACTGAAGCTTTCTTT. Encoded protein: CASRQGVNTEAFF.

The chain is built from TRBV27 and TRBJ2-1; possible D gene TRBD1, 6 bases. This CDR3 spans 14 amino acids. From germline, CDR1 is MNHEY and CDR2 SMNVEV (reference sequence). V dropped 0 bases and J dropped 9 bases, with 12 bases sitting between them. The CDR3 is CASSLSPGQFEQFF. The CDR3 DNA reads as TGTGCCAGCAGTTTATCCCCCGGACAGTTTGAGCAGTTCTTC.

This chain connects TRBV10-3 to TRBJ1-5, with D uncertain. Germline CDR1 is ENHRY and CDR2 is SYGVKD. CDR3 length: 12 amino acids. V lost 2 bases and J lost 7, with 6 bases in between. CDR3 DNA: TGTGCCATCAGTGAGGGGATGCAGCCCCAGCATTTT. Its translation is CAISEGMQPQHF.

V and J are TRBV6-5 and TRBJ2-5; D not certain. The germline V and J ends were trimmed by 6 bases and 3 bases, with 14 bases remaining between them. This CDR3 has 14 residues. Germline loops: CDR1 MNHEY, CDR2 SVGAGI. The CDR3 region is CASRLLGGEETQYF. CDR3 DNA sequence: TGTGCCAGCAGGCTCCTAGGTGGGGAAGAGACCCAGTACTTC.

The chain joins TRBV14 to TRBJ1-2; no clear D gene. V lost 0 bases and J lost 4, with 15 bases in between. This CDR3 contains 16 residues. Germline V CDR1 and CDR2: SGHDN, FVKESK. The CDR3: CASSQDLRPGPYGYTF. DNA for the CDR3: TGTGCCAGCAGCCAAGATCTTCGGCCAGGACCCTATGGCTACACCTTC.

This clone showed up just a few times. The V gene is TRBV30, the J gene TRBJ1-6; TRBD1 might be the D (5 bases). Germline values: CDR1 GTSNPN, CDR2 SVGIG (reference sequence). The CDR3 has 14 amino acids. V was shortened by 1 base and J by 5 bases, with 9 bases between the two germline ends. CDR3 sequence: CAWSAGQDNSPLHF. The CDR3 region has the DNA TGTGCCTGGAGTGCGGGGCAAGATAATTCACCCCTCCACTTT.